One sample yielded the 29 T cell receptor beta chains listed below, sequenced in a study of blood T cell repertoires in COVID-19. This table comes from immunoSEQ multiplex PCR, and its TCRdb copy is limited to in-frame clones, with some not included. This table has roughly 380,000 clones, around nine tenths appearing once. Sequencing used PBMCs or T cells enriched from blood (not recorded which). These TCRs come from a woman aged 25 to 45 who had been exposed to COVID-19.

The chain uses TRBV4-2 and TRBJ1-4; perhaps TRBD1 as D (6 bases). The V and J ends lost 4 bases and 8 bases respectively, with 11 bases between them. The CDR3 runs to 13 residues. The V gene's germline CDR1 is LGHNA and CDR2 YNFKEQ. CDR3 coding DNA: TGTGCCAGCAGCCCAGGGGTTGGGGAAAAACTGTTTTTT. Its protein is CASSPGVGEKLFF.

V and J are TRBV9 and TRBJ2-1; 10 bases match TRBD2. The CDR3 is made up of 17 amino acids. J was trimmed by 2 bases and V by 3 bases; bases with no gene match: 8. Germline lookup yields CDR1 SGDLS and CDR2 YYNGEE. CDR3 sequence (DNA): TGTGCCAGCAGCGGGGTTCGACTAGCGGGCCCCTACAATGAGCAGTTCTTC. Translating gives CASSGVRLAGPYNEQFF.

J is TRBJ2-1 and V is TRBV9; 9 positions agree with TRBD2. Germline V lookup: CDR1 SGDLS, CDR2 YYNGEE. The CDR3 spans 15 residues. Losses at the gene ends were 0 bases for V and 8 bases for J; bases not matched to a gene: 6. CDR3 DNA: TGTGCCAGCAGCGTAGGGGGCGGGAGGGCCGATGAGCAGTTCTTC. This sequence encodes CASSVGGGRADEQFF. The variable domain in full, completed from reference TRBV9 and TRBJ2-1, reads DSGVTQTPKHLITATGQRVTLRCSPRSGDLSVYWYQQSLDQGLQFLIQYYNGEERAKGNILERFSAQQFPDLHSELNLSSLELGDSALYFCASSVGGGRADEQFFGPGTRLTVL.

The chain uses TRBV6-5 and TRBJ1-1; D unresolved. Per the germline V gene, CDR1 is MNHEY and CDR2 is SVGAGI. V was cut by 6 bases and J by 1 base, with 12 bases left in between. This CDR3 comprises 14 residues. The CDR3 here is CASRADIGNTEAFF. CDR3 nucleotide sequence: TGTGCCAGCAGGGCAGACATCGGGAACACTGAAGCTTTCTTT.

The V and J genes are TRBV7-9 and TRBJ2-1, with D possibly TRBD1 on 5 matching bases. V was cut by 4 bases and J by 0 bases, with 13 bases left in between. The CDR3 extends over 16 amino acids. CDR1 SEHNR and CDR2 FQNEAQ come from the germline V gene (reference sequence). The CDR3 is CASSSTPQGSYNEQFF. Here the CDR3 DNA reads TGTGCCAGCAGCTCCACCCCCCAGGGCTCCTACAATGAGCAGTTCTTC. Supplemented by reference TRBV7-9 and TRBJ2-1, the full variable domain reads DTGVSQNPRHKITKRGQNVTFRCDPISEHNRLYWYRQTLGQGPEFLTYFQNEAQLEKSRLLSDRFSAERPKGSFSTLEIQRTEQGDSAMYLCASSSTPQGSYNEQFFGPGTRLTVL.

The chain uses TRBV28 and TRBJ1-5, with 8 bases aligning to TRBD1. Germline CDR1 reads MDHEN; CDR2 reads SYDVKM. V lost 1 base to trimming and J lost 1 base; unmatched junction nucleotides: 3. There are 16 residues in the CDR3. CDR3 nucleotide sequence: TGTGCCAGCAGTTTATTGTGGACAGGGAGCAATCAGCCCCAGCATTTT. Encoded protein: CASSLLWTGSNQPQHF.

The CDR3 nucleotides are TGTGCCAGCAGCGTCACAGGGGGATCCTACGAGCAGTACTTC. Translating gives CASSVTGGSYEQYF. The chain employs TRBV9 and TRBJ2-7; 8 positions agree with TRBD1. J lost 1 base, V lost 2 bases, and 2 bases had no gene match. Looked up from germline, CDR1 is SGDLS and CDR2 is YYNGEE. The CDR3 contains 14 residues.

The rearrangement joins TRBV19 to TRBJ1-1; TRBD1 aligns across 10 bases. The length of the CDR3 is 15 residues. Unmatched junction bases numbered 3, after V lost 0 bases and J lost 5 bases. CDR1 and CDR2 from the germline V gene are LNHDA and SQIVND (reference sequence). As DNA, the CDR3 is TGTGCCAGTAGTATAGAGGACAGGGGGTATACTGAAGCTTTCTTT. It yields the protein CASSIEDRGYTEAFF. The whole variable domain, remainder taken from reference TRBV19 and TRBJ1-1, is DGGITQSPKYLFRKEGQNVTLSCEQNLNHDAMYWYRQDPGQGLRLIYYSQIVNDFQKGDIAEGYSVSREKKESFPLTVTSAQKNPTAFYLCASSIEDRGYTEAFFGQGTRLTVV.

The rearrangement links TRBV14 to TRBJ1-3; no reliable D call. CDR3 length: 13 residues. V gave up 4 bases and J gave up 14 bases, with 18 bases separating them. Germline V lookup: CDR1 SGHDN, CDR2 FVKESK. DNA for the CDR3: TGTGCCAGCAGCCTGACCCCACAGCTACCGTTATATTTT. It translates to CASSLTPQLPLYF.

The V and J genes are TRBV15 and TRBJ2-1; possible D gene TRBD2, 5 bases. The germline gives CDR1 LNHNV, CDR2 YYDKDF (reference sequence). This CDR3 has 15 amino acids. Trimming took off 0 bases at V and 3 bases at J, with 9 bases between the two ends. For the CDR3, the DNA is TGTGCCACCAGCAGAGAACTAGAAGACTACAATGAGCAGTTCTTC. Protein: CATSRELEDYNEQFF.

The genes are TRBV7-8 and TRBJ2-1; no reliable D call. From germline, CDR1 is SGHVS and CDR2 FQNEAQ. The CDR3 consists of 16 residues. The germline V and J ends were trimmed by 3 bases and 0 bases, with 12 bases remaining between them. The CDR3: CASSFGSAVSYNEQFF. The DNA of the CDR3 is TGTGCCAGCAGCTTCGGCAGCGCTGTCTCCTACAATGAGCAGTTCTTC.

This chain joins TRBV28 and TRBJ1-5; 9 bases match TRBD1. Germline CDR1 reads MDHEN; CDR2 reads SYDVKM. The J segment lost 7 bases and the V segment lost 6 bases, leaving 13 bases of the junction unmatched. The CDR3 extends over 16 amino acids. CDR3 loop: CASRGRPGTGNQPQHF. CDR3 nucleotides: TGTGCCAGCAGAGGAAGACCCGGGACAGGGAACCAGCCCCAGCATTTT.

The chain carries TRBV5-1 and TRBJ1-3; D is ambiguous. Germline V gene sequence: CDR1 SGHRS, CDR2 YFSETQ. V lost 4 bases and J 2 bases, leaving 13 bases between the germline ends. The length of the CDR3 is 15 residues. The CDR3 loop reads CASSLLGPAGNTIYF. The CDR3 region has the DNA TGCGCCAGCAGCCTGTTGGGCCCCGCTGGAAACACCATATATTTT. The full variable domain, in which reference TRBV5-1 and TRBJ1-3 provide the parts outside the CDR3, is KAGVTQTPRYLIKTRGQQVTLSCSPISGHRSVSWYQQTPGQGLQFLFEYFSETQRNKGNFPGRFSGRQFSNSRSEMNVSTLELGDSALYLCASSLLGPAGNTIYFGEGSWLTVV.

V gene TRBV15 combines with J gene TRBJ2-3, with 7 bases identical to TRBD1. The CDR3 contains 15 residues. CDR1 is LNHNV, CDR2 YYDKDF, per germline (reference sequence). V shed 4 bases, J shed 5 bases, and the junction held 9 bases outside the gene matches. CDR3 sequence: CATSTRQGMIDTQYF. The CDR3 DNA sequence: TGTGCCACCAGCACCCGACAGGGAATGATAGATACGCAGTATTTT. Complete variable domain (other parts from reference TRBV15 and TRBJ2-3): DAMVIQNPRYQVTQFGKPVTLSCSQTLNHNVMYWYQQKSSQAPKLLFHYYDKDFNNEADTPDNFQSRRPNTSFCFLDIRSPGLGDTAMYLCATSTRQGMIDTQYFGPGTRLTVL.

The chain is built from TRBV5-1 and TRBJ2-3, with 12 positions matching TRBD2. From germline, CDR1 is SGHRS and CDR2 YFSETQ. This CDR3 has 19 amino acids. Trimming at V came to 4 bases and at J to 1 base, leaving 13 bases not matched to a gene. CDR3 amino acids: CASSHHGLAGGPGTDTQYF. Written as DNA, the CDR3 is TGCGCCAGCAGCCATCATGGGCTAGCGGGAGGGCCTGGCACAGATACGCAGTATTTT.

The gene calls are TRBV11-3 and TRBJ2-5; 11 nucleotides line up with TRBD2. The CDR3 covers 15 residues. Germline CDR1 is SGHNT and CDR2 is YENEEA. The junction had 8 bases not matched to a gene; V was cut back by 5 bases and J by 6 bases. The CDR3 loop reads CASSRLAGGPQTQYF. In DNA, the CDR3 is TGTGCCAGCAGCCGTTTAGCGGGAGGGCCGCAGACCCAGTACTTC.

This clone was seen a single time. The CDR3: CASSKTENTGELFF. The CDR3 DNA sequence: TGTGCCAGCAGTAAGACAGAGAACACCGGGGAGCTGTTTTTT. The chain is built from TRBV2 and TRBJ2-2; the D gene is possibly TRBD1 (5 bases). In germline, CDR1 is SNHLY, CDR2 FYNNEI. With 5 bases removed from V and 1 base from J, the gap between germline ends came to 8 bases. The CDR3 has 14 residues.

V gene TRBV5-5 combines with J gene TRBJ1-4; D may be TRBD1 (6 bases). The CDR3 consists of 17 residues. Germline values: CDR1 SGHKS, CDR2 YYEKEE (reference sequence). The V end was cut by 6 bases, the J end by 0 bases, with 18 bases between. The CDR3 region has the DNA TGTGCCAGCACCTCAGGGGTGGTCCTCGCAACTAATGAAAAACTGTTTTTT. Translated, it gives CASTSGVVLATNEKLFF.

In this sample, this clone turned up once. V and J are TRBV3-1 (or the pseudogene TRBV3-2) and TRBJ2-7; 7 bases align to TRBD1. The germline V gene has CDR1 LGHDT and CDR2 YNNKEL (reference sequence). With 0 bases clipped from V and 5 bases from J, the junction kept 13 bases outside the gene matches. This CDR3 has 17 amino acids. CDR3 protein: CASSQEGRVGGRNEQYF. DNA of the CDR3: TGTGCCAGCAGCCAAGAAGGCAGGGTAGGGGGCAGGAACGAGCAGTACTTC.

The J gene is TRBJ2-7, the V gene TRBV18; 10 nucleotides match TRBD1. This CDR3 is built from 14 residues. The germline V gene has CDR1 KGHSH and CDR2 LQKENI. The trim removed 6 bases at V and 2 bases at J, leaving 4 bases unmatched. The CDR3 is CASSPGQGPYEQYF. The CDR3 nucleotides are TGTGCCAGCTCCCCGGGACAGGGGCCCTACGAGCAGTACTTC.

V usage is TRBV3-1 (or the pseudogene TRBV3-2) and J usage is TRBJ2-1; TRBD2 matches at 8 bases. The V gene end was trimmed by 2 bases and the J gene end by 7 bases; junction bases not matched to a gene: 7. CDR1 and CDR2 (germline): LGHDT, YNNKEL (reference sequence). This CDR3 contains 15 residues. CDR3 sequence: CASSQFAGGGNEQFF. The DNA for the CDR3 is TGTGCCAGCAGCCAATTTGCGGGAGGAGGAAATGAGCAGTTCTTC.

J is TRBJ2-5 and V is TRBV3-1 (or the pseudogene TRBV3-2); 8 bases line up with TRBD2. The CDR3 is made up of 13 amino acids. Germline V gives CDR1 LGHDT, CDR2 YNNKEL (reference sequence). The trim removed 6 bases at V and 5 bases at J, leaving 5 bases unmatched. The CDR3 DNA follows: TGTGCCAGCAGTGTTAGCGGGATCGAGACCCAGTACTTC. Its translation is CASSVSGIETQYF.

The gene calls are TRBV5-1 and TRBJ2-7; 12 bases are a match to TRBD1. From germline, CDR1 is SGHRS and CDR2 YFSETQ. V shed 0 bases and J 7 bases; nucleotides not matched to a gene: 8. The CDR3 totals 16 residues. The CDR3: CASSLGPGQGAEEQYF. The DNA of the CDR3 is TGCGCCAGCAGCTTGGGACCGGGACAGGGGGCTGAGGAGCAGTACTTC.

V is TRBV28 and J is TRBJ1-2; D not resolved. The CDR3 has 17 residues. Germline values: CDR1 MDHEN, CDR2 SYDVKM. V was trimmed by 5 bases and J by 1 base, leaving 20 bases between them. The CDR3 nucleotides are TGTGCCAGCAGTCCCTACCCCGGGTCACACCATAACTATGGCTACACCTTC. This sequence encodes CASSPYPGSHHNYGYTF.

This chain links TRBV2 with TRBJ2-7; 9 nucleotides agree with TRBD2. The V segment lost 5 bases and the J segment 0 bases; nucleotides outside the gene matches: 2. The CDR3 runs to 14 residues. Looked up from germline, CDR1 is SNHLY and CDR2 is FYNNEI. The CDR3 DNA reads as TGTGCCAGCAGTCCAGCGGGGGGCTCCTACGAGCAGTACTTC. The encoded protein is CASSPAGGSYEQYF.

This CDR3 is CASSATRNEQFF. CDR3 sequence (DNA): TGTGCCAGCAGCGCCACTAGGAATGAGCAGTTCTTC. This chain connects TRBV28 to TRBJ2-1; D may be TRBD2 (5 bases). V gave up 6 bases and J gave up 7 bases, with 10 bases separating them. The CDR3 is 12 residues long. The germline gives CDR1 MDHEN, CDR2 SYDVKM. Full variable domain (outside the CDR3, taken from reference TRBV28 and TRBJ2-1): DVKVTQSSRYLVKRTGEKVFLECVQDMDHENMFWYRQDPGLGLRLIYFSYDVKMKEKGDIPEGYSVSREKKERFSLILESASTNQTSMYLCASSATRNEQFFGPGTRLTVL.

The genes are TRBV28 and TRBJ2-1; 7 bases fit TRBD1. V lost 5 bases to trimming and J lost 6 bases; unmatched junction nucleotides: 4. Germline V CDR1 and CDR2: MDHEN, SYDVKM. This CDR3 has 13 amino acids. The CDR3 DNA reads as TGTGCCAGCAGTCTCCAGGGGGTCAATGAGCAGTTCTTC. The encoded protein is CASSLQGVNEQFF.

This clone has a single count. The rearrangement links TRBV19 to TRBJ1-5; D remains unclear. Between the trimmed V and J ends, which lost 6 bases and 6 bases, there was a span of 12 bases. Germline CDR1 LNHDA, CDR2 SQIVND (reference sequence). CDR3 size: 13 residues. The chain's CDR3 is CASRREDGQPQHF. The CDR3 region has the DNA TGTGCCAGTAGGCGGGAAGATGGTCAGCCCCAGCATTTT.

CDR3: CASSVGPGEGGYTF. CDR3 coding DNA: TGTGCCAGCAGCGTAGGTCCAGGGGAGGGAGGCTACACCTTC. This chain connects TRBV9 to TRBJ1-2; possibly TRBD1 for D (6 bases). The germline V and J ends were trimmed by 0 bases and 8 bases, with 14 bases remaining between them. The CDR3 extends over 14 amino acids. Germline V CDR1 and CDR2: SGDLS, YYNGEE.